A single sample is the source of the 16 T cell receptor beta chains below, sequenced in a study of vaccination and CD4 T cells after COVID-19. Treatment meaning: roughly ten-day PBMC culture with coronavirus spike peptide pools or control peptides (ViraFEST assay). Their target antigens are unknown. At the Johns Hopkins FTIC core, DNA taken from cultured CD4+ T cells was sequenced by way of the Oncomine TCR Beta short-read assay. Each CDR3 protein gets one entry after TCRdb re-called the PCR reads with MiXCR. The data show 8,500 to 9,500 distinct CDR3 sequences, 67% seen once. The sequenced sample consisted of CD4+ T cells from blood, cultured in vitro. Source of these receptors: a human donor who had recovered from COVID-19.

The genes are TRBV7-2 and TRBJ1-2; perhaps TRBD1 as D (5 bases). Germline V gives CDR1 SGHTA, CDR2 FQGNSA. This CDR3 contains 15 residues. Trimming shortened V by 1 base and J by 4 bases, and 13 bases separated the two germline ends. The CDR3, as DNA: TGTGCCAGCAGCTTAGGGGAAGGGGTCCTCTATGGCTACACCTTC. Translating gives CASSLGEGVLYGYTF.

The rearrangement joins TRBV5-4 to TRBJ1-1; 7 nucleotides match TRBD1. The CDR3 is 14 amino acids. Per the germline V gene, CDR1 is SGHNT and CDR2 is YYREEE (reference sequence). V lost 4 bases and J lost 1; bases outside the gene matches: 4. The CDR3 sequence: CASSRGQPNTEAFF. The CDR3, as DNA: TGTGCCAGCAGCAGGGGACAGCCGAACACTGAAGCTTTCTTT.

V gene TRBV5-6 combines with J gene TRBJ1-1, with TRBD1 matching over 7 bases. The CDR3 loop spans 15 amino acids. V was pared by 4 bases and J by 0 bases, with 6 bases of the junction left unmatched. Germline CDR1 SGHDT, CDR2 YYEEEE. The CDR3, as DNA: TGTGCCAGCAGCCAATCCGGGACAGTGAACACTGAAGCTTTCTTT. Translating gives CASSQSGTVNTEAFF.

This chain uses TRBV6-2 or TRBV6-3 with TRBJ1-1, with TRBD1 matching 8 bases. The germline gives CDR1 MNHEY, CDR2 SVGEGT. The CDR3 totals 17 residues. The trim removed 4 bases at V and 3 bases at J, leaving 13 bases unmatched. Here the CDR3 reads CASSLIRAGGAHTEAFF. The CDR3 DNA sequence: TGTGCCAGCAGTTTAATACGGGCAGGGGGCGCGCACACTGAAGCTTTCTTT.

The V and J genes are TRBV19 and TRBJ2-1, with 9 nucleotides matching TRBD1. Trimming at V came to 2 bases and at J to 9 bases, leaving 14 bases not matched to a gene. The CDR3 is 17 amino acids. Germline loops: CDR1 LNHDA, CDR2 SQIVND (reference sequence). The CDR3 here is CASSILSGQGERAEQFF. The DNA of the CDR3 is TGTGCCAGTAGTATACTGTCGGGACAGGGTGAACGGGCTGAGCAGTTCTTC. Full variable domain (remainder filled in from reference TRBV19 and TRBJ2-1): DGGITQSPKYLFRKEGQNVTLSCEQNLNHDAMYWYRQDPGQGLRLIYYSQIVNDFQKGDIAEGYSVSREKKESFPLTVTSAQKNPTAFYLCASSILSGQGERAEQFFGPGTRLTVL.

This clonotype was seen only a few times. This chain uses TRBV7-2 with TRBJ2-3, with 13 bases that match TRBD2. Germline lookup yields CDR1 SGHTA and CDR2 FQGNSA. After removal of 3 bases from V and 2 bases from J, the junction contained 5 bases not matched to a gene. The CDR3 runs 17 residues. The CDR3 sequence is CASSFRLAGGPTDTQYF. The CDR3 DNA reads as TGTGCCAGCAGCTTCCGACTAGCGGGGGGCCCCACAGATACGCAGTATTTT.

This rearrangement joins TRBV19 to TRBJ2-5; 10 positions match TRBD1. The CDR3 sequence is 16 residues long. Losses at the gene ends were 5 bases for V and 7 bases for J; bases not matched to a gene: 13. Germline V CDR1 and CDR2: LNHDA, SQIVND (reference sequence). CDR3 region: CASSPLRGQGLGTQYF. CDR3 coding DNA: TGTGCCAGTAGTCCCCTAAGGGGACAGGGGCTCGGGACCCAGTACTTC. The full variable domain, in which reference TRBV19 and TRBJ2-5 provide the parts outside the CDR3, is DGGITQSPKYLFRKEGQNVTLSCEQNLNHDAMYWYRQDPGQGLRLIYYSQIVNDFQKGDIAEGYSVSREKKESFPLTVTSAQKNPTAFYLCASSPLRGQGLGTQYFGPGTRLLVL.

This clonotype turned up a few times. The chain has TRBV7-2 and TRBJ1-1; no clear D gene. The CDR3 spans 14 residues. The V gene's germline CDR1 is SGHTA and CDR2 FQGNSA. Trimming removed 2 bases at V and 1 base at J, with 8 bases between. DNA for the CDR3: TGTGCCAGCAGCTTATGGGCGGCGAACACTGAAGCTTTCTTT. Its translation is CASSLWAANTEAFF.

This chain uses TRBV28 with TRBJ1-5; D is uncertain. The germline V gene has CDR1 MDHEN and CDR2 SYDVKM. The CDR3 covers 13 residues. The V gene lost 10 bases and the J gene lost 6 bases, with 16 bases spanning the gap. Here the CDR3 reads CATTRTRIQPQHF. CDR3 sequence (DNA): TGTGCCACTACACGGACTCGCATTCAGCCCCAGCATTTT. Complete variable domain (other parts from reference TRBV28 and TRBJ1-5): DVKVTQSSRYLVKRTGEKVFLECVQDMDHENMFWYRQDPGLGLRLIYFSYDVKMKEKGDIPEGYSVSREKKERFSLILESASTNQTSMYLCATTRTRIQPQHFGDGTRLSIL.

CDR3 bases: TGTGCCAGCATCCGGACAGGGGGTTCCTCACCCCTCCACTTT. Translation gives CASIRTGGSSPLHF. The chain has TRBV6-1 and TRBJ1-6, with TRBD1 identical over 10 bases. V shed 7 bases and J 10 bases; nucleotides not matched to a gene: 7. The CDR3 spans 14 residues. Looked up from germline, CDR1 is MNHNS and CDR2 is SASEGT.

V usage is TRBV28 and J usage is TRBJ1-2; weak D call: TRBD1 (6 bases). The CDR3 contains 16 residues. Trimming pared 5 bases from V and 0 bases from J, leaving 16 bases between. CDR1 is MDHEN, CDR2 SYDVKM, per germline. CDR3 bases: TGTGCCAGCAGTGGGTCCGGGGGGCCTTCTAACTATGGCTACACCTTC. Its protein product is CASSGSGGPSNYGYTF.

The chain uses TRBV20-1 and TRBJ2-3; D not resolved. Per germline, CDR1 DFQATT and CDR2 SNEGSKA (reference sequence). The CDR3 runs to 13 residues. V gave up 7 bases and J gave up 4 bases, with 15 bases separating them. Written as DNA, the CDR3 is TGCAGTGGTTCCCGATTTTCCGCAGATACGCAGTATTTT. It yields the protein CSGSRFSADTQYF.

The genes are TRBV27 and TRBJ1-1, with D uncertain. The CDR3 is 18 amino acids. Trimming stripped 2 bases from V and 3 bases from J, with 22 bases between. The germline CDR1 and CDR2 sequences are MNHEY and SMNVEV (reference sequence). The CDR3 region has the DNA TGTGCCAGCAGTTTAGTCCGTTTCCGCCGGGGAAGCGACACTGAAGCTTTCTTT. Its protein is CASSLVRFRRGSDTEAFF.

The genes are TRBV20-1 and TRBJ1-3; D call uncertain. Per the germline V gene, CDR1 is DFQATT and CDR2 is SNEGSKA (reference sequence). The V end lost 6 bases, the J end lost 0 bases, and 12 bases lay between the germline ends. This CDR3 has 14 amino acids. CDR3 coding DNA: TGCAGTGCCCCCCAGCCGGGCTCTGGAAACACCATATATTTT. Protein sequence: CSAPQPGSGNTIYF.

This chain joins TRBV10-1 and TRBJ2-7; D not certain. The CDR3 loop spans 13 amino acids. The V and J ends lost 2 bases and 2 bases respectively, with 7 bases between them. Germline CDR1 reads WNHNN; CDR2 reads SYGVQD (reference sequence). The DNA for the CDR3 is TGCGCCAGCAGTGAGGGCAGTACCTACGAGCAGTACTTC. Amino acid sequence: CASSEGSTYEQYF.

Only one count was recorded for this clonotype. This chain joins TRBV6-5 and TRBJ2-2, with D tentatively TRBD2 (5 bases). V gave up 2 bases and J gave up 0 bases, with 10 bases separating them. The CDR3 length is 16 residues. CDR1 and CDR2 (germline): MNHEY, SVGAGI. CDR3 loop: CASSYQAVSNTGELFF. CDR3 DNA sequence: TGTGCCAGCAGTTACCAAGCGGTGTCGAACACCGGGGAGCTGTTTTTT.